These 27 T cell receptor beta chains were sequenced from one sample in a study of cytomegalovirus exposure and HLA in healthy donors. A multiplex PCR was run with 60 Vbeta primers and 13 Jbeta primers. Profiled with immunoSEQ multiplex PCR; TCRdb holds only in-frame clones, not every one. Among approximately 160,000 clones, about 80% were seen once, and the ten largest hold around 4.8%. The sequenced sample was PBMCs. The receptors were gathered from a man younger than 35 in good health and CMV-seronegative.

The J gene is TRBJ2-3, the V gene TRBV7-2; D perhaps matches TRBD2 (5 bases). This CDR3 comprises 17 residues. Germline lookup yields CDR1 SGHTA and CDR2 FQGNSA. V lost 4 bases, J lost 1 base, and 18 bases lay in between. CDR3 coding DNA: TGTGCCAGCAGCTGGATACCCGGGGTACGTGGCACAGATACGCAGTATTTT. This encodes CASSWIPGVRGTDTQYF. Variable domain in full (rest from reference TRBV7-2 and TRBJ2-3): GAGVSQSPSNKVTEKGKDVELRCDPISGHTALYWYRQSLGQGLEFLIYFQGNSAPDKSGLPSDRFSAERTGGSVSTLTIQRTQQEDSAVYLCASSWIPGVRGTDTQYFGPGTRLTVL.

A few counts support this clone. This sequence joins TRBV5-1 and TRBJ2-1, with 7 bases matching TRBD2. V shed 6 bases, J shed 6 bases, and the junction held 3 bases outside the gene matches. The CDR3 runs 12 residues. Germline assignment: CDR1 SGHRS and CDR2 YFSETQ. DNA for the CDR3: TGCGCCAGCACGGGACTAACCAATGAGCAGTTCTTC. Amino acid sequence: CASTGLTNEQFF.

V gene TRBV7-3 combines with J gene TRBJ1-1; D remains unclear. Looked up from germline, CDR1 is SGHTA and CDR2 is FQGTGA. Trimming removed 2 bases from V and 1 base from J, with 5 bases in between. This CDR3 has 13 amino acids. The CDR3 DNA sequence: TGTGCCAGCAGCTTAGGTAGGAACACTGAAGCTTTCTTT. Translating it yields CASSLGRNTEAFF.

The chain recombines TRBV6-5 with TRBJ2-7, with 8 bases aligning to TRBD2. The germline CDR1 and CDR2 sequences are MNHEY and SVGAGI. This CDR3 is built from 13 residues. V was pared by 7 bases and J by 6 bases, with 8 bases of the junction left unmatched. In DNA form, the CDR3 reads TGTGCCAGCACCTTAGCGGGATTGAGCGAGCAGTACTTC. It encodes CASTLAGLSEQYF.

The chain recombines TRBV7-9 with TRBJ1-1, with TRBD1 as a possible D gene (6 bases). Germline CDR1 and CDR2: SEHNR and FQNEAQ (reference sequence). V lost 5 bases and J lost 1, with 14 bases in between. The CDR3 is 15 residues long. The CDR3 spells CASSVRRTANTEAFF. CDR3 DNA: TGTGCCAGCAGCGTAAGAAGGACAGCGAACACTGAAGCTTTCTTT.

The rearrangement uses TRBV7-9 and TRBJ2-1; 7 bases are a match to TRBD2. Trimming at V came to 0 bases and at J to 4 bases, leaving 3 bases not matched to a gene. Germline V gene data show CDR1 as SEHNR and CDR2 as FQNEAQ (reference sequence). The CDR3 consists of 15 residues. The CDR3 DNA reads TGTGCCAGCAGCTTAGCGGGAGGGCCTTACAATGAGCAGTTCTTC. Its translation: CASSLAGGPYNEQFF. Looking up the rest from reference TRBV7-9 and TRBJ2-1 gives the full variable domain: DTGVSQNPRHKITKRGQNVTFRCDPISEHNRLYWYRQTLGQGPEFLTYFQNEAQLEKSRLLSDRFSAERPKGSFSTLEIQRTEQGDSAMYLCASSLAGGPYNEQFFGPGTRLTVL.

The CDR3 DNA reads TGCAGCGCCTTCCTTCCAGATACGCAGTATTTT. It is translated as CSAFLPDTQYF. This chain joins TRBV29-1 and TRBJ2-3; D is uncertain. Per the germline V gene, CDR1 is SQVTM and CDR2 is ANQGSEA. This CDR3 comprises 11 residues. The V and J ends lost 7 bases and 4 bases respectively, with 9 bases between them.

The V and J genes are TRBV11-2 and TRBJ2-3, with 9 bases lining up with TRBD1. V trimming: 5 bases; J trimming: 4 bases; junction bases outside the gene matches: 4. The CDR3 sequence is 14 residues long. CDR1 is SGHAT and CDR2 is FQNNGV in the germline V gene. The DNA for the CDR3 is TGTGCCAGCAGCCTACAGGGGGCTGCAGATACGCAGTATTTT. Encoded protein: CASSLQGAADTQYF.

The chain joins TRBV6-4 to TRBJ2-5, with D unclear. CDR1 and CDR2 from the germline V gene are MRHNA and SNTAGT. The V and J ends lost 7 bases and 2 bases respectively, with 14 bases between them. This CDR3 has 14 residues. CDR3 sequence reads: CASTTGYGQETQYF. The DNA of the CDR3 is TGTGCCAGCACGACCGGGTACGGGCAAGAGACCCAGTACTTC.

DNA for the CDR3: TGCGCCAGCAGCTTTCAGCCGGGACAGGGGGATTCACCCCTCCACTTT. As protein: CASSFQPGQGDSPLHF. V and J are TRBV5-1 and TRBJ1-6; 11 nucleotides align to TRBD1. CDR1 and CDR2 from the germline V gene are SGHRS and YFSETQ. The trim removed 2 bases at V and 8 bases at J, leaving 6 bases unmatched. This CDR3 spans 16 amino acids.

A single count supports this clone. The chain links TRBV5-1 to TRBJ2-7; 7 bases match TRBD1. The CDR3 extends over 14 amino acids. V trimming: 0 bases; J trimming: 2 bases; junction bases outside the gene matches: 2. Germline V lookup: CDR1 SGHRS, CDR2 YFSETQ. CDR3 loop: CASSLGTGAYEQYF. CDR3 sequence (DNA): TGCGCCAGCAGCTTGGGTACAGGGGCCTACGAGCAGTACTTC.

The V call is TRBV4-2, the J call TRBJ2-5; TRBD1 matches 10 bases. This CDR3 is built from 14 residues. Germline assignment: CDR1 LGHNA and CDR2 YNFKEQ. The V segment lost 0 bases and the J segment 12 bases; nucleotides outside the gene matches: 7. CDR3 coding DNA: TGTGCCAGCAGCCAAGATGGGGGGGACAGGGGAGAGTACTTC. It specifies CASSQDGGDRGEYF.

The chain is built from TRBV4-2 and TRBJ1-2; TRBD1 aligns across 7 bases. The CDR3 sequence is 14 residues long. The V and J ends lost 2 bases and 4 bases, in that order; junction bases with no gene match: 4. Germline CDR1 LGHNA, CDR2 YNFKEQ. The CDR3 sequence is CASSQKRDSYGYTF. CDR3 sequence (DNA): TGTGCCAGCAGCCAAAAACGGGACAGCTATGGCTACACCTTC.

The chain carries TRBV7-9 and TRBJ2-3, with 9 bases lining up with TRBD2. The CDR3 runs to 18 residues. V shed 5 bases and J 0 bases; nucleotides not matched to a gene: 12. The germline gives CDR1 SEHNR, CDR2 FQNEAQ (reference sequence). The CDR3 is CASSGGLAGRTSTDTQYF. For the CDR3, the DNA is TGTGCCAGCAGCGGGGGTCTAGCGGGAAGAACTAGCACAGATACGCAGTATTTT.

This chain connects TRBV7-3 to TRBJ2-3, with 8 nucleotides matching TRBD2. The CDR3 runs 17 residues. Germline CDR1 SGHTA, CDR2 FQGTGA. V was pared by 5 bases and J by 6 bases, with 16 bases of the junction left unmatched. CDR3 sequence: CASSPGRDGGAPDTQYF. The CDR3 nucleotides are TGTGCCAGCAGCCCCGGTCGGGACGGGGGGGCGCCGGATACGCAGTATTTT.

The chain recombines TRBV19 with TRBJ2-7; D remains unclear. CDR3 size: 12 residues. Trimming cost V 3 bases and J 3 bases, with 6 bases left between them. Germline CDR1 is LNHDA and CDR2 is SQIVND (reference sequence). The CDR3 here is CASSMSNYEQYF. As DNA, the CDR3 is TGTGCCAGTAGTATGTCCAACTACGAGCAGTACTTC.

The chain's CDR3 is CASSLRRAYEQYF. The CDR3 DNA is TGTGCCAGCAGTTTAAGGAGAGCCTACGAGCAGTACTTC. The genes are TRBV27 and TRBJ2-7, with D unclear. Between the trimmed V and J ends, which lost 2 bases and 2 bases, there was a span of 7 bases. Germline V gene data show CDR1 as MNHEY and CDR2 as SMNVEV (reference sequence). The CDR3 is 13 amino acids.

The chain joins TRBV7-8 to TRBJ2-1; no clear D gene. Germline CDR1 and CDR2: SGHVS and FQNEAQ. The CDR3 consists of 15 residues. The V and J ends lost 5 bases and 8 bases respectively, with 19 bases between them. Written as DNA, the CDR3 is TGTGCCAGCAGCCCGGATCAGGTTGTAGTGTATGAGCAGTTCTTC. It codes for CASSPDQVVVYEQFF. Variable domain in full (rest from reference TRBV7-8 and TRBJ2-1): GAGVSQSPRYKVAKRGQDVALRCDPISGHVSLFWYQQALGQGPEFLTYFQNEAQLDKSGLPSDRFFAERPEGSVSTLKIQRTQQEDSAVYLCASSPDQVVVYEQFFGPGTRLTVL.

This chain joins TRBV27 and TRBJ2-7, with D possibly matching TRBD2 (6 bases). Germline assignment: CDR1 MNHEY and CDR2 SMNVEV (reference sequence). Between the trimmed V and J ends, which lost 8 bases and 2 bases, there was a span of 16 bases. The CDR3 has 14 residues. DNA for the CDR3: TGTGCCAGCTCCGGACGGGGGTTAACCTACGAGCAGTACTTC. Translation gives CASSGRGLTYEQYF.

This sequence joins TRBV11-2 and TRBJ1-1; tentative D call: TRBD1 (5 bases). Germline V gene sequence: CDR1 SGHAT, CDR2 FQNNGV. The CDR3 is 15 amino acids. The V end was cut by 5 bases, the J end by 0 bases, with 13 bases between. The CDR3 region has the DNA TGTGCCAGCAGCCTAACAGGTTTCATGAACACTGAAGCTTTCTTT. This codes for CASSLTGFMNTEAFF.

In nucleotides, the CDR3 is TGTGCCATCAGTGAGGGGACAGTCACCGGGGAGCTGTTTTTT. The encoded protein is CAISEGTVTGELFF. This rearrangement joins TRBV10-3 to TRBJ2-2, with 7 positions matching TRBD1. From germline, CDR1 is ENHRY and CDR2 SYGVKD. The CDR3 runs 14 residues. V gave up 2 bases and J gave up 4 bases; unmatched junction bases: 1.

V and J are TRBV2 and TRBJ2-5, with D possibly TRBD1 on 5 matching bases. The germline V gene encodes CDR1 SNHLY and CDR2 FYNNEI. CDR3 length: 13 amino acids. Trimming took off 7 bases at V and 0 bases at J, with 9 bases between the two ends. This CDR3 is CASNQGDQETQYF. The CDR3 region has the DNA TGTGCCAGCAACCAGGGTGACCAAGAGACCCAGTACTTC. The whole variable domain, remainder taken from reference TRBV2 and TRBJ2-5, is EPEVTQTPSHQVTQMGQEVILRCVPISNHLYFYWYRQILGQKVEFLVSFYNNEISEKSEIFDDQFSVERPDGSNFTLKIRSTKLEDSAMYFCASNQGDQETQYFGPGTRLLVL.

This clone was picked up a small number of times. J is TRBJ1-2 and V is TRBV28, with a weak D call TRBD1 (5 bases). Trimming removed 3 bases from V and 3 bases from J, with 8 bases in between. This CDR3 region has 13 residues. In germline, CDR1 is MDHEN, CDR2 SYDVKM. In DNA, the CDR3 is TGTGCCAGCAGTTTTGGCAGGGACTATGGCTACACCTTC. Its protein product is CASSFGRDYGYTF.

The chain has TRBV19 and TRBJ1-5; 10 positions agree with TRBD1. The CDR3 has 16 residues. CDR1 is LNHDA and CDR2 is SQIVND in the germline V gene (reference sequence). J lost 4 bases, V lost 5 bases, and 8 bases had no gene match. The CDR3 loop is CASSLDGTGANQPQHF. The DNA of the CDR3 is TGTGCCAGTAGTCTCGACGGGACAGGGGCGAATCAGCCCCAGCATTTT.

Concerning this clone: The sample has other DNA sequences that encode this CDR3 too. CDR3 sequence (DNA): TGCGCCAGCAGCTCTGACAATGAGCAGTTCTTC. It translates to CASSSDNEQFF. The chain has TRBV5-1 and TRBJ2-1; D gene ambiguous. CDR3 length equals 11 residues. The germline V and J ends were trimmed by 3 bases and 5 bases, with 3 bases remaining between them. Per germline, CDR1 SGHRS and CDR2 YFSETQ.

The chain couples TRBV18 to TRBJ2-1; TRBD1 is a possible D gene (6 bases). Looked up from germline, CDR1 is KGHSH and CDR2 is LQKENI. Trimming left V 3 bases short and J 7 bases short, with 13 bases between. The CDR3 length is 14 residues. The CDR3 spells CASSPGTRGNEQFF. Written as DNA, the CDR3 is TGTGCCAGCTCACCCGGGACAAGAGGAAATGAGCAGTTCTTC.

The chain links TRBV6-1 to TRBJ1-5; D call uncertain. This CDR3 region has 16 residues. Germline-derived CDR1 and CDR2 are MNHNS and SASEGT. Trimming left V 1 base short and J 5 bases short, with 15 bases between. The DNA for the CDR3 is TGTGCCAGCAGTGAAGGTATCCCGGCGGCGCATCAGCCCCAGCATTTT. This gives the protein CASSEGIPAAHQPQHF.